The following is a TCR beta chain sequence with its context. The antigen is unknown. The data derive from a study of T cell responses to AZD1222 COVID-19 vaccine. The protocol was immunoSEQ multiplex PCR, while the TCRdb copy is restricted to in-frame clones and leaves out a portion. This sample has 150,000 to 200,000 clones; 87% occur once, and the top ten carry about 3%. V was clipped by 6 bases and J by 1 base; unmatched bases: 13. The CDR3 contains 16 residues. Germline lookup yields CDR1 SGHNT and CDR2 YYREEE (reference sequence). Findings of the study overall: Spike-specific TCR breadth rose after two AZD1222 doses, and depth rose as well. Spike was spanned by vaccine-associated CD4 TCRs, which were dominant at 160-218 and 743-854. The study identified only 6 or 7 AZD1222 recipients as seropositive at baseline.

The material was peripheral blood, obtained on day 0 of AZD1222 vaccination. The clonotype comes from an adult in good health. V is TRBV5-4 and J is TRBJ2-7, with 7 bases that match TRBD2. The CDR3, as DNA: TGTGCCAGCACTGTAGGGAGGGCTGGCGGTTCCTACGAGCAGTACTTC. This sequence encodes CASTVGRAGGSYEQYF.